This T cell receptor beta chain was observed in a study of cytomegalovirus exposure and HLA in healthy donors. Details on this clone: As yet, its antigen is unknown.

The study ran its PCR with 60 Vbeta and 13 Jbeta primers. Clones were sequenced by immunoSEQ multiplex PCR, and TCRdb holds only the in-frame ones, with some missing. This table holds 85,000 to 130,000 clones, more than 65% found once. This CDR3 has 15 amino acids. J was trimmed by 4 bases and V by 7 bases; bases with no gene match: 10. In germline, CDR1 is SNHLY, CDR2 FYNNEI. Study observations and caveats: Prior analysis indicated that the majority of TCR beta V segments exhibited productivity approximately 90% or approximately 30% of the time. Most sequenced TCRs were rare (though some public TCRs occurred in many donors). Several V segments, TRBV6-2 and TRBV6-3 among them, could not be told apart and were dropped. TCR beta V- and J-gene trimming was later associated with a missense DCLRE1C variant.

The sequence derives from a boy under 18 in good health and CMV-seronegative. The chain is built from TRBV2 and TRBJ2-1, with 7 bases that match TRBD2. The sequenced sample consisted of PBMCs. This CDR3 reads CASTTAGTLYNEQFF. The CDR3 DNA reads TGTGCCAGCACCACAGCGGGGACCTTGTACAATGAGCAGTTCTTC.